One sample yielded the 30 T cell receptor beta chains listed below, sequenced in a study of blood T cell repertoires in COVID-19. The protocol was immunoSEQ multiplex PCR, while the TCRdb copy is restricted to in-frame clones and leaves out a portion. In the table there are 250,000 to 300,000 clones, about nine tenths of which are singletons. Sequenced input: peripheral blood. These receptors were taken from a woman in her fifties or sixties who had recovered from COVID-19.

The rearrangement uses TRBV7-3 and TRBJ1-2; D not certain. V was trimmed by 0 bases and J by 8 bases, leaving 16 bases between them. CDR3 size: 15 residues. In germline, CDR1 is SGHTA, CDR2 FQGTGA. CDR3 coding DNA: TGTGCCAGCAGCTTAACGCACCCAGGAGGTGAAGGCTACACCTTC. This codes for CASSLTHPGGEGYTF. The entire variable domain, with the rest obtained from reference TRBV7-3 and TRBJ1-2, is as follows: GAGVSQTPSNKVTEKGKYVELRCDPISGHTALYWYRQSLGQGPEFLIYFQGTGAADDSGLPNDRFFAVRPEGSVSTLKIQRTERGDSAVYLCASSLTHPGGEGYTFGSGTRLTVV.

The rearrangement joins TRBV28 to TRBJ1-6, with D possibly TRBD1 on 5 matching bases. From germline, CDR1 is MDHEN and CDR2 SYDVKM. There are 11 residues in the CDR3. Trimming stripped 10 bases from V and 10 bases from J, with 11 bases between. The CDR3 DNA follows: TGTGCCACCCAGGGAGGGTCACCCCTCCACTTT. Protein: CATQGGSPLHF.

The chain is built from TRBV19 and TRBJ2-2; the D is unclear. CDR1 is LNHDA, CDR2 SQIVND, per germline (reference sequence). Trimming cost V 2 bases and J 3 bases, with 7 bases left between them. The CDR3 has 14 residues. The DNA for the CDR3 is TGTGCCAGTAGTATATCTCGGTACACCGGGGAGCTGTTTTTT. Translated: CASSISRYTGELFF.

As for this clone: Other DNA variants within this sample encode the same CDR3. The gene calls are TRBV18 and TRBJ1-5; D remains ambiguous. CDR1 KGHSH and CDR2 LQKENI come from the germline V gene. Trimming left V 2 bases short and J 3 bases short, with 8 bases between. The CDR3 is made up of 14 amino acids. The CDR3 DNA reads TGTGCCAGCTCACCAGGGCGGGACAATCAGCCCCAGCATTTT. Translated, it gives CASSPGRDNQPQHF. Together with reference TRBV18 and TRBJ1-5, the CDR3 gives the full variable domain: NAGVMQNPRHLVRRRGQEARLRCSPMKGHSHVYWYRQLPEEGLKFMVYLQKENIIDESGMPKERFSAEFPKEGPSILRIQQVVRGDSAAYFCASSPGRDNQPQHFGDGTRLSIL.

This clone was detected only once. This chain joins TRBV12-2 and TRBJ2-7; whether TRBD2, the table's D call, matches the DNA was not checked. TRBV12-2 is a pseudogene segment. This CDR3 has 20 residues. CDR3 nucleotide sequence: TGTGCAAGTCGCCTCACCCGTCAGGGGGGAGGACTAGCCCACTCCTACGAGCAGTACTTC. Its protein is CASRLTRQGGGLAHSYEQYF.

This chain uses TRBV6-4 with TRBJ2-3; perhaps TRBD2 as D (6 bases). Germline V CDR1 and CDR2: MRHNA, SNTAGT. Between the trimmed V and J ends, which lost 2 bases and 3 bases, there was a span of 12 bases. This CDR3 contains 15 residues. This CDR3 is CASSDLGRRTDTQYF. The CDR3 DNA reads TGTGCCAGCAGTGACCTCGGGAGAAGGACAGATACGCAGTATTTT.

V gene TRBV5-4 combines with J gene TRBJ1-6; 10 bases agree with TRBD1. CDR1 and CDR2 (germline): SGHNT, YYREEE (reference sequence). The length of the CDR3 is 15 residues. J was trimmed by 6 bases and V by 2 bases; bases with no gene match: 2. CDR3 region: CASSFGTGANSPLHF. Written as DNA, the CDR3 is TGTGCCAGCAGCTTTGGGACAGGGGCTAATTCACCCCTCCACTTT.

The J gene is TRBJ1-2, the V gene TRBV7-2; possibly TRBD1 for D (6 bases). CDR1 is SGHTA, CDR2 FQGNSA, per germline. Between the trimmed V and J ends, which lost 5 bases and 4 bases, there was a span of 14 bases. This CDR3 spans 14 amino acids. The CDR3 here is CASSPEQGVYGYTF. DNA of the CDR3: TGTGCCAGCAGCCCCGAACAGGGAGTCTATGGCTACACCTTC.

The gene calls are TRBV7-8 and TRBJ2-7, with TRBD1 identical over 10 bases. V trimming: 5 bases; J trimming: 2 bases; junction bases outside the gene matches: 6. This CDR3 region has 15 residues. Germline V gene sequence: CDR1 SGHVS, CDR2 FQNEAQ. DNA of the CDR3: TGTGCCAGCAGCACTGGACAGGGGGGTACCTACGAGCAGTACTTC. It translates to CASSTGQGGTYEQYF.

This rearrangement joins TRBV6-1 to TRBJ1-2; TRBD1 might be the D (5 bases). The germline V gene encodes CDR1 MNHNS and CDR2 SASEGT. V lost 4 bases and J 2 bases, leaving 20 bases between the germline ends. This CDR3 comprises 17 residues. Here the CDR3 DNA reads TGTGCCAGCAGTGTCTCGGGGGGTTATGGGACGAACTATGGCTACACCTTC. Its protein product is CASSVSGGYGTNYGYTF.

The count of this clone is one. This chain joins TRBV9 and TRBJ2-3; the match to TRBD2 covers 7 bases. V was pared by 4 bases and J by 2 bases, with 10 bases of the junction left unmatched. The CDR3 is made up of 16 amino acids. Germline assignment: CDR1 SGDLS and CDR2 YYNGEE. The CDR3 sequence is CASSTYRGGSTDTQYF. The CDR3 DNA sequence: TGTGCCAGCAGCACCTACCGCGGGGGTTCCACAGATACGCAGTATTTT. The full variable domain, in which reference TRBV9 and TRBJ2-3 provide the parts outside the CDR3, is DSGVTQTPKHLITATGQRVTLRCSPRSGDLSVYWYQQSLDQGLQFLIQYYNGEERAKGNILERFSAQQFPDLHSELNLSSLELGDSALYFCASSTYRGGSTDTQYFGPGTRLTVL.

A single count supports this clone. The rearrangement links TRBV30 to TRBJ1-6, with D perhaps TRBD1 (6 bases). V lost 2 bases and J 4 bases, leaving 12 bases between the germline ends. The CDR3 has 15 amino acids. Germline V gene lookup returns CDR1 GTSNPN and CDR2 SVGIG (reference sequence). CDR3 sequence reads: CAWSTPGQYNSPLHF. As DNA, the CDR3 is TGTGCCTGGAGTACTCCTGGACAGTATAATTCACCCCTCCACTTT.

This rearrangement joins TRBV7-2 to TRBJ1-2, with TRBD1 matching 10 bases. The CDR3 totals 13 residues. Per the germline V gene, CDR1 is SGHTA and CDR2 is FQGNSA. With 5 bases clipped from V and 8 bases from J, the junction kept 5 bases outside the gene matches. The CDR3 DNA reads TGTGCCAGCAGCCGGGACAGGGGAAACGGCTACACCTTC. Translated: CASSRDRGNGYTF.

The gene calls are TRBV10-3 and TRBJ1-5; 9 bases map to TRBD1. Germline assignment: CDR1 ENHRY and CDR2 SYGVKD. The V gene end was trimmed by 3 bases and the J gene end by 4 bases; junction bases not matched to a gene: 1. There are 14 residues in the CDR3. The chain's CDR3 is CAISDGQGNQPQHF. DNA of the CDR3: TGTGCCATCAGTGACGGACAGGGGAATCAGCCCCAGCATTTT.

This rearrangement joins TRBV12-3 or TRBV12-4 to TRBJ2-4, with D tentatively TRBD2 (6 bases). CDR3 length: 13 amino acids. V shed 7 bases and J shed 8 bases, with 15 bases lying between them. The CDR3 sequence: CASTLTTGDIQYF. The DNA of the CDR3 is TGTGCCAGCACCCTTACAACGGGGGACATTCAGTACTTC.

The CDR3 DNA reads TGTGCCAGCAGTCCCCCGAGGGGGCCGACCTACAATGAGCAGTTCTTC. Protein: CASSPPRGPTYNEQFF. V is TRBV28 and J is TRBJ2-1; TRBD1 matches at 7 bases. Germline V gene lookup returns CDR1 MDHEN and CDR2 SYDVKM. The CDR3 sequence is 16 residues long. Trimming took 5 bases from V and 2 from J; bases not matched to a gene: 9.

J is TRBJ2-1 and V is TRBV18, with 8 positions matching TRBD2. The V gene's germline CDR1 is KGHSH and CDR2 LQKENI. After removal of 4 bases from V and 2 bases from J, the junction contained 7 bases not matched to a gene. This CDR3 contains 16 residues. Here the CDR3 DNA reads TGTGCCAGCTCACTGTCAGTAGCGGGGACCTACAATGAGCAGTTCTTC. Translation: CASSLSVAGTYNEQFF.

The V and J genes are TRBV5-6 and TRBJ2-1; 7 nucleotides align to TRBD1. The ends lost 2 bases at V and 4 bases at J; junction bases unmatched: 6. Germline CDR1 SGHDT, CDR2 YYEEEE. The CDR3 extends over 15 amino acids. The CDR3 DNA reads as TGTGCCAGCAGCTTCGGGACAGTAATATACAATGAGCAGTTCTTC. This codes for CASSFGTVIYNEQFF.

The chain joins TRBV5-8 to TRBJ2-1, with D possibly matching TRBD1 (6 bases). With 4 bases removed from V and 12 bases from J, the gap between germline ends came to 17 bases. The CDR3 has 13 residues. CDR1 SGHTS and CDR2 YDEGEE come from the germline V gene. CDR3 sequence (DNA): TGTGCCAGCAGCCTACCCAGACAGGCGGGGCAGTTCTTC. Translating gives CASSLPRQAGQFF.

The rearrangement links TRBV10-3 to TRBJ2-5; 9 bases align to TRBD2. V was pared by 4 bases and J by 1 base, with 4 bases of the junction left unmatched. Germline V gives CDR1 ENHRY, CDR2 SYGVKD. CDR3 size: 15 residues. The CDR3: CAISGLAGTQETQYF. In DNA, the CDR3 is TGTGCCATCAGTGGGCTAGCGGGAACCCAAGAGACCCAGTACTTC.

V gene TRBV7-2 combines with J gene TRBJ2-7; tentatively, D is TRBD1 (5 bases). The CDR3 loop spans 14 amino acids. The germline CDR1 and CDR2 sequences are SGHTA and FQGNSA. The V end was cut by 7 bases, the J end by 4 bases, with 17 bases between. CDR3 bases: TGTGCCAGCACTCTGGGGCTGGGTAATTACGAGCAGTACTTC. It specifies CASTLGLGNYEQYF.

The gene calls are TRBV18 and TRBJ2-5; D might be TRBD2 (6 bases). Per germline, CDR1 KGHSH and CDR2 LQKENI. The length of the CDR3 is 14 residues. Trimming took off 3 bases at V and 2 bases at J, with 10 bases between the two ends. The CDR3, as DNA: TGTGCCAGCTCACCCGGCGGGGTACAAGAGACCCAGTACTTC. Its translation: CASSPGGVQETQYF.

This chain links TRBV5-5 with TRBJ1-3, with D possibly matching TRBD1 (6 bases). Trimming took 4 bases from V and 2 from J, leaving 10 bases between them. In germline, CDR1 is SGHKS, CDR2 YYEKEE (reference sequence). This CDR3 is 14 amino acids long. CDR3 amino acids: CASSPGATGNTIYF. For the CDR3, the DNA is TGTGCCAGCAGCCCAGGGGCGACTGGAAACACCATATATTTT.

The chain joins TRBV6-2 or TRBV6-3 to TRBJ2-5; D perhaps matches TRBD1 (6 bases). In germline, CDR1 is MNHEY, CDR2 SVGEGT. The V and J ends lost 0 bases and 5 bases respectively, with 13 bases between them. This CDR3 spans 15 amino acids. CDR3 in amino acids: CASSYSTRGLETQYF. The CDR3, as DNA: TGTGCCAGCAGTTACTCGACGAGGGGGTTGGAGACCCAGTACTTC.

This chain joins TRBV6-5 and TRBJ2-5, with a weak D call TRBD2 (6 bases). The CDR3 consists of 15 residues. Germline V gene lookup returns CDR1 MNHEY and CDR2 SVGAGI. Trimming took off 7 bases at V and 0 bases at J, with 15 bases between the two ends. The CDR3 sequence is CASTRGGVYQETQYF. CDR3 bases: TGTGCCAGCACCCGTGGCGGGGTGTACCAAGAGACCCAGTACTTC.

The chain carries TRBV18 and TRBJ2-1, with 10 bases that match TRBD2. Germline V gene data show CDR1 as KGHSH and CDR2 as LQKENI. The CDR3 has 13 residues. V lost 0 bases and J lost 15; bases outside the gene matches: 5. The CDR3 region is CASSPPLAGVWFF. The CDR3, as DNA: TGTGCCAGCTCACCACCCCTAGCGGGAGTATGGTTCTTC. Looking up the rest from reference TRBV18 and TRBJ2-1 gives the full variable domain: NAGVMQNPRHLVRRRGQEARLRCSPMKGHSHVYWYRQLPEEGLKFMVYLQKENIIDESGMPKERFSAEFPKEGPSILRIQQVVRGDSAAYFCASSPPLAGVWFFGPGTRLTVL.

The rearrangement joins TRBV7-2 to TRBJ2-6, with 9 bases lining up with TRBD1. With 7 bases clipped from V and 0 bases from J, the junction kept 13 bases outside the gene matches. The germline gives CDR1 SGHTA, CDR2 FQGNSA. The CDR3 runs to 19 residues. CDR3 sequence: CASTQARDRVISGANVLTF. In nucleotides, the CDR3 is TGTGCCAGCACCCAGGCGAGGGACAGGGTGATCTCTGGGGCCAACGTCCTGACTTTC.

The sample holds a few counts of this clone. This chain joins TRBV4-1 and TRBJ1-1; perhaps TRBD1 as D (6 bases). Trimming took 8 bases from V and 5 from J, leaving 21 bases between them. Per the germline V gene, CDR1 is MGHRA and CDR2 is YSYEKL. The CDR3 sequence is 15 residues long. CDR3 region: CASSPTRQVFTEAFF. The CDR3 region has the DNA TGCGCCAGCTCCCCAACTAGACAGGTGTTTACTGAAGCTTTCTTT.

This clone was seen only once. J is TRBJ1-1 and V is TRBV19, with D perhaps TRBD1 (5 bases). The germline V gene has CDR1 LNHDA and CDR2 SQIVND (reference sequence). V dropped 6 bases and J dropped 0 bases, with 11 bases sitting between them. CDR3 length equals 14 residues. CDR3 nucleotides: TGTGCCAGTAGGAGGACATCCCTGAACACTGAAGCTTTCTTT. This encodes CASRRTSLNTEAFF.

This chain uses TRBV28 with TRBJ2-5; no reliable D call. CDR3 size: 11 residues. Germline V gene lookup returns CDR1 MDHEN and CDR2 SYDVKM. The V end lost 4 bases, the J end lost 10 bases, and 10 bases lay between the germline ends. The CDR3 DNA sequence: TGTGCCAGCAGTTACCTCGAGGTCCAGTACTTC. Its translation is CASSYLEVQYF.